A selection of T cell receptor beta chains follows, all from one sample in a study of blood T cell repertoires in COVID-19. Produced via immunoSEQ multiplex PCR; TCRdb's table is partial and in-frame only. Counted here are around 74,000 clones, roughly nine tenths occurring once; the ten biggest clones make up approximately 16%. Sequenced input: peripheral blood. Source of these receptors: a woman aged 80 or older with active or convalescent COVID-19. The CDR3 runs from the conserved cysteine through the conserved F or W. The D gene is left open where the match is weak. Clone sizes are given selectively: once, few, many, or a class where the clone is expanded.

>TRBJ1-1|TRBV5-1|once|.
TGCGCCAGCAGCTTGGGGGCAGGTAATGAAGCTTTCTTT
CASSLGAGNEAFF
>TRBJ2-7|TRBV5-5|once|TRBD1
TGTGCCAGCAGACATTATAACTACAGGGGGCATTACGAGCAGTACTTC
CASRHYNYRGHYEQYF
>TRBJ2-1|TRBV3-1/TRBV3-2|.|TRBD2
TGTGCCAGCAGCCAAGATAAGCGGGGGGGTAGAAATGAGCAGTTCTTC
CASSQDKRGGRNEQFF
>TRBJ2-5|TRBV4-1|.|TRBD1
TGCGCCAGCAGCCATACCTTGGACAGGGCATGGGAGACCCAGTACTTC
CASSHTLDRAWETQYF
>TRBJ2-1|TRBV12-5|.|.
TGTGCTAGTGGTTTGGCTATCTCGGGGGGCCTTTACAATGAGCAGTTCTTC
CASGLAISGGLYNEQFF
>TRBJ2-7|TRBV4-3|.|.
TGCGCCAGCAGCCAAGATTGGGCAGGGTTCTCCTACGAGCAGTACTTC
CASSQDWAGFSYEQYF
>TRBJ2-7|TRBV27|once|TRBD1
TGTGCCAGCAGTCTTGACAGGGTTGGCGAGCAGTACTTC
CASSLDRVGEQYF
>TRBJ1-2|TRBV7-8|.|TRBD1
TGTGCCAGCAGCTTAGGACAGGGGTATGGCTACACCTTC
CASSLGQGYGYTF
>TRBJ2-2|TRBV5-1|.|TRBD1
TGCGCCAGCAGCTTGGCCAGGGGGCCCGGGGAGCTGTTTTTT
CASSLARGPGELFF
>TRBJ2-2|TRBV4-2|.|.
TGTGCCAGCAGCCAAGATATAGACACCGGGGAGCTGTTTTTT
CASSQDIDTGELFF
>TRBJ1-1|TRBV4-2|.|TRBD1
TGTGCCAGCAGCGCCGCCGGGACAGGGGATGAAGCTTTCTTT
CASSAAGTGDEAFF
>TRBJ2-4|TRBV6-1|.|.
TGTGCCAGCAGTGAAGGGGGCCCAGTAGCCAAAAACATTCAGTACTTC
CASSEGGPVAKNIQYF
>TRBJ1-2|TRBV19|.|TRBD1
TGTGCCAGTACCCCGACAGGGGGCAGGAGGGGCTACACCTTC
CASTPTGGRRGYTF